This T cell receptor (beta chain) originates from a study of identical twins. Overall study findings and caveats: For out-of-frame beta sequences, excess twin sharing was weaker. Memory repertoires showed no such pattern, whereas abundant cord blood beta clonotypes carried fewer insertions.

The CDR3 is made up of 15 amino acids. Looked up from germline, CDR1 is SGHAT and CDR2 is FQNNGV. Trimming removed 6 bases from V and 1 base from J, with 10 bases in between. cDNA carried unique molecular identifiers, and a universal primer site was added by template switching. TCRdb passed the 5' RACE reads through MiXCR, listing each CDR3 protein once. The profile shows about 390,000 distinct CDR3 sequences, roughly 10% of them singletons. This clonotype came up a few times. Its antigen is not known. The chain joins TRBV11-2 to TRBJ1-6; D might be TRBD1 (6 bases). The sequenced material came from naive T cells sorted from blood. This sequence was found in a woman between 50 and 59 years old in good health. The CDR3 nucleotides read TGTGCCAGCAGGTCAGGGGAGTCCTATAATTCACCCCTCCACTTT. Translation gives CASRSGESYNSPLHF.